This is a list of T cell receptor beta chains from one sample in a study of blood T cell repertoires in COVID-19. The repertoire was sequenced with immunoSEQ multiplex PCR; TCRdb's copy has only in-frame clones and lacks some. The sample shows about 80,000 clones, approximately 78% of them seen only once. Sequencing input: peripheral blood. Source of these receptors: a human donor in a cohort sampled during active COVID-19. Each CDR3 is given with its conserved first and last residue. The order of the fields is CDR3 protein, CDR3 DNA, J gene, V gene, clone size, D gene. A D gene is named only where the DNA matches it firmly. Not every row has a clone size; where given, it reads once, few, many or a size class.

cdr3_aa: CASSSRQGRRDNSPLHF; cdr3_nt: TGTGCCAGCAGCTCTAGACAGGGGCGTAGAGATAATTCACCCCTCCACTTT; j_call: TRBJ1-6; v_call: TRBV7-3; clone_size: .; d_call: TRBD1
cdr3_aa: CSVDSTVEAFF; cdr3_nt: TGCAGCGTTGATAGTACGGTTGAAGCTTTCTTT; j_call: TRBJ1-1; v_call: TRBV29-1; clone_size: .; d_call: .
cdr3_aa: CASSPGQLNTGELFF; cdr3_nt: TGTGCCAGCAGCCCGGGACAGTTAAACACCGGGGAGCTGTTTTTT; j_call: TRBJ2-2; v_call: TRBV6-5; clone_size: .; d_call: TRBD1
cdr3_aa: CASSLKLGAAGELFF; cdr3_nt: TGTGCCAGCAGTTTGAAGCTGGGGGCCGCCGGGGAGCTGTTTTTT; j_call: TRBJ2-2; v_call: TRBV28; clone_size: .; d_call: .
cdr3_aa: CASSLSPTGGNTIYF; cdr3_nt: TGCGCCAGCAGCTTGTCCCCTACGGGAGGAAACACCATATATTTT; j_call: TRBJ1-3; v_call: TRBV5-1; clone_size: .; d_call: .
cdr3_aa: CASSELRGLNEQFF; cdr3_nt: TGTGCCAGCAGTGAGCTGAGGGGGCTCAATGAGCAGTTCTTC; j_call: TRBJ2-1; v_call: TRBV2; clone_size: .; d_call: TRBD1
cdr3_aa: CASSVGVPDTQYF; cdr3_nt: TGTGCCAGCAGCGTCGGGGTCCCAGATACGCAGTATTTT; j_call: TRBJ2-3; v_call: TRBV7-2; clone_size: .; d_call: .
cdr3_aa: CASSYEASSYNEQFF; cdr3_nt: TGTGCCAGCAGTTACGAGGCGAGCTCCTACAATGAGCAGTTCTTC; j_call: TRBJ2-1; v_call: TRBV6-5; clone_size: .; d_call: .
cdr3_aa: CSVEASSYEQYF; cdr3_nt: TGCAGCGTTGAAGCTAGTTCCTACGAGCAGTACTTC; j_call: TRBJ2-7; v_call: TRBV29-1; clone_size: once; d_call: .
cdr3_aa: CASSIQQAGPYEQYF; cdr3_nt: TGCGCCAGCAGCATCCAACAAGCGGGGCCCTACGAGCAGTACTTC; j_call: TRBJ2-7; v_call: TRBV5-1; clone_size: .; d_call: TRBD2
cdr3_aa: CASSEGGGHSGANVLTF; cdr3_nt: TGCGCCAGCAGCGAGGGGGGGGGCCACTCTGGGGCCAACGTCCTGACTTTC; j_call: TRBJ2-6; v_call: TRBV4-1; clone_size: .; d_call: .
cdr3_aa: CASSPRPRETQYF; cdr3_nt: TGTGCCAGCAGCCCCCGGCCCAGGGAGACCCAGTACTTC; j_call: TRBJ2-5; v_call: TRBV7-9; clone_size: .; d_call: .
cdr3_aa: CASSLNRDTEAFF; cdr3_nt: TGTGCCAGCAGTTTAAACAGGGACACTGAAGCTTTCTTT; j_call: TRBJ1-1; v_call: TRBV6-2/TRBV6-3; clone_size: .; d_call: .
cdr3_aa: CASSYATSGGAGEQFF; cdr3_nt: TGTGCCAGCAGTTATGCGACTAGCGGGGGGGCTGGTGAGCAGTTCTTC; j_call: TRBJ2-1; v_call: TRBV6-5; clone_size: .; d_call: TRBD2
cdr3_aa: CASSPLQDGRGTQYF; cdr3_nt: TGTGCCAGCTCACCACTTCAGGACGGGAGGGGTACGCAGTATTTT; j_call: TRBJ2-3; v_call: TRBV18; clone_size: .; d_call: TRBD2
cdr3_aa: CASSPTNSYEQYF; cdr3_nt: TGCGCCAGCAGCCCGACTAATTCCTACGAGCAGTACTTC; j_call: TRBJ2-7; v_call: TRBV10-1; clone_size: .; d_call: .
cdr3_aa: CASSLAWSQGPGELFF; cdr3_nt: TGTGCTAGCAGCTTAGCGTGGTCCCAGGGCCCCGGGGAGCTGTTTTTT; j_call: TRBJ2-2; v_call: TRBV7-7; clone_size: .; d_call: .
cdr3_aa: CASSATNGDNSPLHF; cdr3_nt: TGTGCCAGCAGCGCCACCAACGGGGATAATTCACCCCTCCACTTT; j_call: TRBJ1-6; v_call: TRBV5-5; clone_size: .; d_call: .
cdr3_aa: CASSPSTGALSTDTQYF; cdr3_nt: TGTGCCAGCTCACCTTCCACAGGGGCCCTTAGCACAGATACGCAGTATTTT; j_call: TRBJ2-3; v_call: TRBV18; clone_size: few; d_call: TRBD1
cdr3_aa: CASSETLNTEAFF; cdr3_nt: TGTGCCAGCAGTGAGACACTGAACACTGAAGCTTTCTTT; j_call: TRBJ1-1; v_call: TRBV6-1; clone_size: .; d_call: .
cdr3_aa: CASSLTGVQETQYF; cdr3_nt: TGTGCCAGCAGCCTGACAGGGGTCCAAGAGACCCAGTACTTC; j_call: TRBJ2-5; v_call: TRBV5-4; clone_size: few; d_call: TRBD1
cdr3_aa: CASSLGAAGQPQHF; cdr3_nt: TGTGCCAGCAGCTTAGGGGCAGCCGGTCAGCCCCAGCATTTT; j_call: TRBJ1-5; v_call: TRBV11-2; clone_size: .; d_call: .
cdr3_aa: CASLERAAAQETQYF; cdr3_nt: TGTGCCAGCCTTGAGCGGGCCGCAGCTCAAGAGACCCAGTACTTC; j_call: TRBJ2-5; v_call: TRBV18; clone_size: .; d_call: .
cdr3_aa: CASSHDGTGGDGYTF; cdr3_nt: TGTGCCAGCAGCCACGACGGGACAGGGGGTGACGGCTACACCTTC; j_call: TRBJ1-2; v_call: TRBV7-9; clone_size: few; d_call: TRBD1
cdr3_aa: CASSTQQGVGQPQHF; cdr3_nt: TGTGCCAGCAGTACTCAACAGGGTGTAGGACAGCCCCAGCATTTT; j_call: TRBJ1-5; v_call: TRBV6-5; clone_size: .; d_call: .
cdr3_aa: CATSDPGQGAYEQYF; cdr3_nt: TGTGCCACCAGTGATCCCGGACAGGGGGCTTACGAGCAGTACTTC; j_call: TRBJ2-7; v_call: TRBV24-1; clone_size: .; d_call: TRBD1
cdr3_aa: CAISDTGVAYEQYF; cdr3_nt: TGTGCCATCAGTGACACGGGGGTAGCCTACGAGCAGTACTTC; j_call: TRBJ2-7; v_call: TRBV10-3; clone_size: .; d_call: .
cdr3_aa: CASSLIQGAFETQYF; cdr3_nt: TGTGCCAGCAGCTTGATACAGGGGGCTTTCGAGACCCAGTACTTC; j_call: TRBJ2-5; v_call: TRBV5-4; clone_size: .; d_call: TRBD1
cdr3_aa: CASRLTRVVGEKLFF; cdr3_nt: TGTGCCAGCAGGCTCACCAGGGTTGTGGGGGAAAAACTGTTTTTT; j_call: TRBJ1-4; v_call: TRBV2; clone_size: .; d_call: .
cdr3_aa: CASSQRGAGNTIYF; cdr3_nt: TGTGCCAGCAGCCAGCGGGGGGCTGGAAACACCATATATTTT; j_call: TRBJ1-3; v_call: TRBV5-4; clone_size: .; d_call: .
cdr3_aa: CASSLAAGGYNEQFF; cdr3_nt: TGCGCCAGCAGCTTGGCAGCGGGGGGGTACAATGAGCAGTTCTTC; j_call: TRBJ2-1; v_call: TRBV5-1; clone_size: .; d_call: TRBD2
cdr3_aa: CATSTRGKVGNEQFF; cdr3_nt: TGTGCCACCAGCACCCGGGGGAAGGTGGGGAATGAGCAGTTCTTC; j_call: TRBJ2-1; v_call: TRBV15; clone_size: .; d_call: .
cdr3_aa: CASSSTGVGTEAFF; cdr3_nt: TGTGCCAGCAGCTCAACAGGGGTTGGGACTGAAGCTTTCTTT; j_call: TRBJ1-1; v_call: TRBV9; clone_size: .; d_call: TRBD1
cdr3_aa: CASSPGTDTQYF; cdr3_nt: TGTGCCAGCAGTCCGGGCACAGATACGCAGTATTTT; j_call: TRBJ2-3; v_call: TRBV12-3/TRBV12-4; clone_size: .; d_call: .
cdr3_aa: CASSQDRRGARGNQPQHF; cdr3_nt: TGCGCCAGCAGCCAAGATAGGCGCGGGGCGCGAGGCAATCAGCCCCAGCATTTT; j_call: TRBJ1-5; v_call: TRBV4-1; clone_size: .; d_call: .
cdr3_aa: CASSRNRGRADTQYF; cdr3_nt: TGTGCCAGCAGCCGGAACAGGGGTCGCGCAGATACGCAGTATTTT; j_call: TRBJ2-3; v_call: TRBV28; clone_size: .; d_call: TRBD1
cdr3_aa: CAWTQDREKLFF; cdr3_nt: TGTGCCTGGACCCAAGATCGGGAAAAACTGTTTTTT; j_call: TRBJ1-4; v_call: TRBV30; clone_size: .; d_call: .